A selection of T cell receptor beta chains follows, all from one sample in a study of cytomegalovirus exposure and HLA in healthy donors. Generated by immunoSEQ multiplex PCR, the TCRdb table keeps only in-frame clones and is missing some. Seen here are fewer than 250,000 clones, around 81% observed once, and the top ten hold 1.5% to 2%. Input material: PBMCs. These TCRs come from a man aged 18 to 30 in good health and CMV-seronegative. CDR3s include the opening cysteine and the closing phenylalanine or tryptophan. A D gene is named only where the DNA matches it firmly. Size values are once, few and many counts, or a class for expanded clones, and some rows have none.

DNA: TGTGCCAGCAGCTTCTCGGGGACTGAAGCTTTCTTT
CDR3: CASSFSGTEAFF
length: 12
V: TRBV27
D: NA
J: TRBJ1-1
size: NA

DNA: TGTGCCCACGGACAGGGGGCAACTAATGAAAAACTGTTTTTT
CDR3: CAHGQGATNEKLFF
length: 14
V: TRBV30
D: TRBD1
J: TRBJ1-4
size: few

DNA: TGTGCCAGTAGCAGGGGCAGGCTGACATACCACAATGAGCAGTTCTTC
CDR3: CASSRGRLTYHNEQFF
length: 16
V: TRBV19
D: NA
J: TRBJ2-1
size: few

DNA: TGTGCCAGCAGCTTAGTTTCCGGCAGGTTCAATGAGCAGTTCTTC
CDR3: CASSLVSGRFNEQFF
length: 15
V: TRBV7-2
D: NA
J: TRBJ2-1
size: once

DNA: TGTGCCAGCAGCTGGGACAGGGGTTACGAGCAGTACTTC
CDR3: CASSWDRGYEQYF
length: 13
V: TRBV6-5
D: TRBD1
J: TRBJ2-7
size: NA

DNA: TGTGCCAGCAGCGGGAAAGACAGACAAAAGCAGTATTTT
CDR3: CASSGKDRQKQYF
length: 13
V: TRBV11-2
D: NA
J: TRBJ2-3
size: NA

DNA: TGTGCCAGCAGCCTGGGGGGTCAGCCCCAGCATTTT
CDR3: CASSLGGQPQHF
length: 12
V: TRBV7-8
D: NA
J: TRBJ1-5
size: NA

DNA: TGTGCCAGCAGCCCCAGGGGGACCACCGGGGAGCTGTTTTTT
CDR3: CASSPRGTTGELFF
length: 14
V: TRBV9
D: TRBD1
J: TRBJ2-2
size: NA

DNA: TGTGCCAGCAGCTTAGGACGGGACAGAGAGTACGAGCAGTACTTC
CDR3: CASSLGRDREYEQYF
length: 15
V: TRBV7-8
D: TRBD1
J: TRBJ2-7
size: once

DNA: TGTGCCAGCAGCTTAGTCCCCCCCGTCAATGAGCAGTTCTTC
CDR3: CASSLVPPVNEQFF
length: 14
V: TRBV7-2
D: NA
J: TRBJ2-1
size: NA

DNA: TGTGCCAGCAGCTTTCACTCGGGGCAGTTCTTC
CDR3: CASSFHSGQFF
length: 11
V: TRBV11-2
D: NA
J: TRBJ2-1
size: NA

DNA: TGTGCCAGCACCTCCCGAACAGGGGCAGGGGCCTACGAGCAGTACTTC
CDR3: CASTSRTGAGAYEQYF
length: 16
V: TRBV7-2
D: TRBD1
J: TRBJ2-7
size: NA

DNA: TGTGCCAGCAGTGGGGAAGCTATGGGGGACTCCTACGAGCAGTACTTC
CDR3: CASSGEAMGDSYEQYF
length: 16
V: TRBV7-8
D: NA
J: TRBJ2-7
size: NA

DNA: TGTGCCAGCAGCTCGGGGCTAGCGGGGTACAATGAGCAGTTCTTC
CDR3: CASSSGLAGYNEQFF
length: 15
V: TRBV11-2
D: TRBD2
J: TRBJ2-1
size: NA

DNA: TGTGCCAGCAGGTCCGGGACAGGGGCCCTCAATCAGCCCCAGCATTTT
CDR3: CASRSGTGALNQPQHF
length: 16
V: TRBV28
D: TRBD1
J: TRBJ1-5
size: NA

DNA: TGTGCCAGCAGCCCTCCAGGACGGGAGGGGTACACCGGGGAGCTGTTTTTT
CDR3: CASSPPGREGYTGELFF
length: 17
V: TRBV7-6
D: TRBD2
J: TRBJ2-2
size: NA

DNA: TGTGCCAGCTCACCACTTACGGCAGGGGGCAATGGCTACACCTTC
CDR3: CASSPLTAGGNGYTF
length: 15
V: TRBV18
D: TRBD1
J: TRBJ1-2
size: NA

DNA: TGCGCCAGCAGCCCGGACTCTTTCGGAGCCGGGGAGCTGTTTTTT
CDR3: CASSPDSFGAGELFF
length: 15
V: TRBV4-1
D: NA
J: TRBJ2-2
size: NA

DNA: TGTGCCAGCAGCCAAGCGGGGATCGCTGAAGCTTTCTTT
CDR3: CASSQAGIAEAFF
length: 13
V: TRBV14
D: NA
J: TRBJ1-1
size: NA

DNA: TGCGCCAGCAGCCAAGATCCGGACAGGGCGGGAGGAAACACCATATATTTT
CDR3: CASSQDPDRAGGNTIYF
length: 17
V: TRBV4-3
D: TRBD1
J: TRBJ1-3
size: NA

DNA: TGTGCCAGCAGCCGCATGACAGGGGGCACTGAAGCTTTCTTT
CDR3: CASSRMTGGTEAFF
length: 14
V: TRBV27
D: TRBD1
J: TRBJ1-1
size: NA

DNA: TGTGCCAGCACCCTTAGCCATAACTATGGCTACACCTTC
CDR3: CASTLSHNYGYTF
length: 13
V: TRBV6-6
D: NA
J: TRBJ1-2
size: NA

DNA: TGTGCCAGCAGTTACACCGGGACAGGGAACCAAGAGACCCAGTACTTC
CDR3: CASSYTGTGNQETQYF
length: 16
V: TRBV6-6
D: TRBD1
J: TRBJ2-5
size: NA

DNA: TGTGCCAGCAGCTCCTACACCGGGGAGCTGTTTTTT
CDR3: CASSSYTGELFF
length: 12
V: TRBV7-3
D: NA
J: TRBJ2-2
size: NA

DNA: TGTGCCAGCAGCCCAAAGAGTAACACAGATACGCAGTATTTT
CDR3: CASSPKSNTDTQYF
length: 14
V: TRBV5-4
D: NA
J: TRBJ2-3
size: NA

DNA: TGTGCCAGTAGTATCCTTCGGGTCTGGGGCATCTACGAGCAGTACTTC
CDR3: CASSILRVWGIYEQYF
length: 16
V: TRBV19
D: NA
J: TRBJ2-7
size: NA

DNA: TGTGCCAGCAGCCCACTGGAGGGGAATCGAAACACCATATATTTT
CDR3: CASSPLEGNRNTIYF
length: 15
V: TRBV6-5
D: NA
J: TRBJ1-3
size: few

DNA: TGTGCCAGCAGTGGCAGGGTCCGCTCCTATAATTCACCCCTCCACTTT
CDR3: CASSGRVRSYNSPLHF
length: 16
V: TRBV6-1
D: NA
J: TRBJ1-6
size: NA

DNA: TGTGCCAGCAGCCTCCAGGGCAGCCATAATGAAAAACTGTTTTTT
CDR3: CASSLQGSHNEKLFF
length: 15
V: TRBV7-2
D: NA
J: TRBJ1-4
size: NA

DNA: TGTGCCACCAGCAGAGACCGACAGGGGTACTATGGAAAACTGTTTTTT
CDR3: CATSRDRQGYYGKLFF
length: 16
V: TRBV15
D: TRBD1
J: TRBJ1-4
size: NA

DNA: TGCGCCAGCAGCCAACCGACAGACCAAGAGACCCAGTACTTC
CDR3: CASSQPTDQETQYF
length: 14
V: TRBV4-1
D: NA
J: TRBJ2-5
size: NA

DNA: NA
CDR3: CASTSGGHLAKNIQYF
length: 16
V: TRBV19
D: NA
J: TRBJ2-4
size: NA

DNA: TGTGCCAGCAGTCCAACGTCTATGACAGGGACCCAGTACTTC
CDR3: CASSPTSMTGTQYF
length: 14
V: TRBV27
D: NA
J: TRBJ2-5
size: once

DNA: TGTGCCAGCAGCCTAAGCGGGGTACTGAACACTGAAGCTTTCTTT
CDR3: CASSLSGVLNTEAFF
length: 15
V: TRBV27
D: NA
J: TRBJ1-1
size: NA

DNA: TGTGCCAGCAGCTTGGATGGGGGGGACATTGACACCGGGGAGCTGTTTTTT
CDR3: CASSLDGGDIDTGELFF
length: 17
V: TRBV5-5
D: NA
J: TRBJ2-2
size: NA

DNA: TGTGCCACCGGAAAGGACAGGGGGATCTACGAGCAGTACTTC
CDR3: CATGKDRGIYEQYF
length: 14
V: TRBV15
D: TRBD1
J: TRBJ2-7
size: NA

DNA: TGTGCCAGCAGCTTAGGGAGAGAGACCCAGTACTTC
CDR3: CASSLGRETQYF
length: 12
V: TRBV7-2
D: NA
J: TRBJ2-5
size: NA

DNA: TGTGCCAGTACCATTCAGGGGTATCAGCCCCAGCATTTT
CDR3: CASTIQGYQPQHF
length: 13
V: TRBV19
D: NA
J: TRBJ1-5
size: few

DNA: TGTGCCAGCAGGTCGGGGGGCCTCTACAATGAGCAGTTCTTC
CDR3: CASRSGGLYNEQFF
length: 14
V: TRBV6-6
D: NA
J: TRBJ2-1
size: NA

DNA: TGTGCCAGCAGCTGGGGACAGGGGACTCAAGAGACCCAGTACTTC
CDR3: CASSWGQGTQETQYF
length: 15
V: TRBV5-4
D: TRBD1
J: TRBJ2-5
size: NA

DNA: TGTGCCAGCAGTGCGCGCGGGGATACGCAGTATTTT
CDR3: CASSARGDTQYF
length: 12
V: TRBV6-1
D: NA
J: TRBJ2-3
size: NA

DNA: TGTGCCAGCAGCCCCGGGGACGGGGGTTGGAATGGCTACACCTTC
CDR3: CASSPGDGGWNGYTF
length: 15
V: TRBV9
D: NA
J: TRBJ1-2
size: NA

DNA: TGCGCCAGCAGTAAAAGACAGGGGGGAGACACTGAAGCTTTCTTT
CDR3: CASSKRQGGDTEAFF
length: 15
V: TRBV10-2
D: TRBD1
J: TRBJ1-1
size: NA

DNA: TGTGCCAGCAGTCTATTACTAGGGATCCAAGAGACCCAGTACTTC
CDR3: CASSLLLGIQETQYF
length: 15
V: TRBV6-5
D: NA
J: TRBJ2-5
size: NA

DNA: TGCGCCAGCGCTACAGGGGCCGAGCAGTACTTC
CDR3: CASATGAEQYF
length: 11
V: TRBV10-2
D: TRBD1
J: TRBJ2-7
size: NA

DNA: TGTGCCAGCAGTGAAAGGTTAACAGCCTCTGGAAACACCATATATTTT
CDR3: CASSERLTASGNTIYF
length: 16
V: TRBV2
D: NA
J: TRBJ1-3
size: NA

DNA: TGTGCCAGCAGCTTGAAGGAGTATCCCCGTGAGACCCAGTACTTC
CDR3: CASSLKEYPRETQYF
length: 15
V: TRBV7-9
D: NA
J: TRBJ2-5
size: few

DNA: TGTGCCAGTAGTATAGGTGTTATCTCAACTTTACGCGAGCAGTACTTC
CDR3: CASSIGVISTLREQYF
length: 16
V: TRBV19
D: NA
J: TRBJ2-7
size: NA

DNA: TGTGCCAGCAGTTTGGATAGCGGGAGAAGAGAGCAGTACTTC
CDR3: CASSLDSGRREQYF
length: 14
V: TRBV9
D: TRBD2
J: TRBJ2-5
size: NA

DNA: TGTGCCAGCAGTTTAGAGGCCGTCACAGGCCGGGGCTACACCTTC
CDR3: CASSLEAVTGRGYTF
length: 15
V: TRBV7-2
D: NA
J: TRBJ1-2
size: NA

DNA: TGTGCCAGCAGTGACAGCGGGGGAGCGTCGTGGTATTTT
CDR3: CASSDSGGASWYF
length: 13
V: TRBV6-1
D: TRBD2
J: TRBJ2-3
size: once